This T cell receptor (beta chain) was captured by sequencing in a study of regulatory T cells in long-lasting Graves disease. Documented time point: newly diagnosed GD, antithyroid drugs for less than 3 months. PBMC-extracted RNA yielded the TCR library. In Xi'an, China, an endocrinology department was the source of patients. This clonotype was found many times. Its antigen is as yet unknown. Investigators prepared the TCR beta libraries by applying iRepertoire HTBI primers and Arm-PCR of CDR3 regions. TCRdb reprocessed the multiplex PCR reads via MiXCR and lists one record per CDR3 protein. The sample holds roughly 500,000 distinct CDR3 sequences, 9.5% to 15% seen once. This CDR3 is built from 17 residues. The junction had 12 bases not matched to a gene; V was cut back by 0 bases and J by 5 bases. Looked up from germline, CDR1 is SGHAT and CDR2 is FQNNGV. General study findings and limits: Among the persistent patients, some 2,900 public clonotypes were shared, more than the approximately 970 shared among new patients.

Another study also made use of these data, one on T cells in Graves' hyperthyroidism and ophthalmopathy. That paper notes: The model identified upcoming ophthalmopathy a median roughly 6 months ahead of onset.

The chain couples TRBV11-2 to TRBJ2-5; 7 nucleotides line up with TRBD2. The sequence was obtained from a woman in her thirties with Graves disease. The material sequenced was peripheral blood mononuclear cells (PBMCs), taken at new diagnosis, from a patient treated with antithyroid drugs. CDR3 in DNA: TGTGCCAGCAGCTTAGAATCCCAACTGACTAGCTGGGAGACCCAGTACTTC. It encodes CASSLESQLTSWETQYF.